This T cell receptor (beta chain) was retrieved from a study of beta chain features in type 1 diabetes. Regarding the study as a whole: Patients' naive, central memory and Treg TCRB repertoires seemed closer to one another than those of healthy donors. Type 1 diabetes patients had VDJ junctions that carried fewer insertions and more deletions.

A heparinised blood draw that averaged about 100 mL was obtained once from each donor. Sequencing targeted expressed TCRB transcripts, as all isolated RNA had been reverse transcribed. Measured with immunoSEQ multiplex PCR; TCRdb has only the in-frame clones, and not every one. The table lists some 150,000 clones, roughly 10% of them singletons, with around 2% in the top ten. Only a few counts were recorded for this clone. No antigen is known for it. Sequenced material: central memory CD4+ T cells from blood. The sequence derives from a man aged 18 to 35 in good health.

CDR3 loop: CASSTLAGPSETQYF. As DNA, the CDR3 is TGTGCCAGCAGCACCCTAGCGGGTCCGTCCGAGACCCAGTACTTC. The rearrangement uses TRBV9 and TRBJ2-5; 8 positions agree with TRBD2. The J segment lost 5 bases and the V segment lost 4 bases, leaving 10 bases of the junction unmatched. This CDR3 is 15 amino acids long. Germline CDR1 reads SGDLS; CDR2 reads YYNGEE.